This entry features one T cell receptor beta chain sequence. Primers included in the PCR were 60 Vbeta and 13 Jbeta primers. Repertoires were generated with immunoSEQ multiplex PCR, while TCRdb's copy carries only in-frame clones and drops some. The sample has more than 95,000 clones; more than 60% are singletons. This sample was taken from a study of cytomegalovirus exposure and HLA in healthy donors. The germline V gene encodes CDR1 SGHDT and CDR2 YYEEEE. CDR3 length: 16 amino acids. Trimming pared 1 base from V and 4 bases from J, leaving 17 bases between. Sample: PBMCs. The chain has TRBV5-6 and TRBJ1-2; weak D call: TRBD1 (6 bases). The receptor comes from a woman in her thirties or forties in good health and CMV-seropositive. CDR3 DNA: TGTGCCAGCAGCTTGAAGCCGGCAGGGGCGGGCTATGGCTACACCTTC. Translation: CASSLKPAGAGYGYTF.